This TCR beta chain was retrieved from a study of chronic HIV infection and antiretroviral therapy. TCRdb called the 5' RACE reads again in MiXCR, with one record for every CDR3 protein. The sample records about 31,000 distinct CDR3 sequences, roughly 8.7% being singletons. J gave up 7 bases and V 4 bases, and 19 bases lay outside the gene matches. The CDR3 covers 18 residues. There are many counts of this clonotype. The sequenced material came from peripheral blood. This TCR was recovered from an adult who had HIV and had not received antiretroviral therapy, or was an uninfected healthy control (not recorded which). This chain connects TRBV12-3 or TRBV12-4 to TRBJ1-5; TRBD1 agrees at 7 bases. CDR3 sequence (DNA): TGTGCCAGCAGTTCCGGGACAGTGGAGGGGGCCGGGGGGCAGCCCCAGCATTTT. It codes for CASSSGTVEGAGGQPQHF.